The present T cell receptor (beta chain) was sequenced within a study of cytomegalovirus exposure and HLA in healthy donors. Whole-study findings and limits: Excluded were some V segments that proved indistinguishable, including TRBV6-2 and TRBV6-3. Earlier analysis yielded a pattern in which most TCR beta V segments were productive about 87% or about 30% of the time.

This clone was detected only a few times. Its target is unknown. The CDR3 covers 11 residues. Germline V gene lookup returns CDR1 LNHDA and CDR2 SQIVND (reference sequence). Trimming shortened V by 8 bases and J by 2 bases, and 6 bases separated the two germline ends. Primers included in the PCR were 60 Vbeta and 13 Jbeta primers. TCRdb's table, derived via immunoSEQ multiplex PCR, lists solely in-frame clones and lacks some. This table holds roughly 78,000 clones, about 60% found once. This clonotype was sampled from a man aged 25-45 years in good health and CMV-seropositive. Sequenced sample: PBMCs. The gene calls are TRBV19 and TRBJ1-2; a possible D gene is TRBD1 (6 bases). CDR3 sequence reads: CASGQNYGYTF. The CDR3 DNA is TGTGCCAGTGGACAGAACTATGGCTACACCTTC.